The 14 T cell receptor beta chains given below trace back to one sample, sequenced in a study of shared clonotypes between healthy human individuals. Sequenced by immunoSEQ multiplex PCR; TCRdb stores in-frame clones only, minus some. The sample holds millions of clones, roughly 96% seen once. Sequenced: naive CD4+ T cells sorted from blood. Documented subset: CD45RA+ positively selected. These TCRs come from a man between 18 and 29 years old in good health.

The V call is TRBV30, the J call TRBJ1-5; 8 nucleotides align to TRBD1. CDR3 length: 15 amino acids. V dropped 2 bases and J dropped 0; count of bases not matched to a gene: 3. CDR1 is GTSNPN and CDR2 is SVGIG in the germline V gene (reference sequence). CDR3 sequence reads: CAWSPTGGSNQPQHF. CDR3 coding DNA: TGTGCCTGGAGTCCTACAGGGGGTAGCAATCAGCCCCAGCATTTT.

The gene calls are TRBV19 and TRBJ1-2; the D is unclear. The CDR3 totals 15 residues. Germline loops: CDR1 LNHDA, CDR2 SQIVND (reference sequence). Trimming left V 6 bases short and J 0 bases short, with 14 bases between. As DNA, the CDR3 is TGTGCCAGTAGCCGTTGGACTGAAGCTAACTATGGCTACACCTTC. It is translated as CASSRWTEANYGYTF.

CDR3 residues: CASSLRLAGAGDEQFF. In DNA, the CDR3 is TGTGCCAGCAGCTTAAGATTGGCGGGAGCGGGGGATGAGCAGTTCTTC. The gene calls are TRBV11-3 and TRBJ2-1; 8 nucleotides line up with TRBD2. Germline values: CDR1 SGHNT, CDR2 YENEEA. Trimming cost V 2 bases and J 8 bases; bases outside gene matches: 11. The CDR3 covers 16 residues.

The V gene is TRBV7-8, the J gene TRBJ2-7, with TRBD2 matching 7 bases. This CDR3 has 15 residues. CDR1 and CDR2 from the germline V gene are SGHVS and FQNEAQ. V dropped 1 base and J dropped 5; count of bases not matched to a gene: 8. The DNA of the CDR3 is TGTGCCAGCAGCTTAGAAGGCGGGAGTTTCCACGAGCAGTACTTC. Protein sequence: CASSLEGGSFHEQYF.

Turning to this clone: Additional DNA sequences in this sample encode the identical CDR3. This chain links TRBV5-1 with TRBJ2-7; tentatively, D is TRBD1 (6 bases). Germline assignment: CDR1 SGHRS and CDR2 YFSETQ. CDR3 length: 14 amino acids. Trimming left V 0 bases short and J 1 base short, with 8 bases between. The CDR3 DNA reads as TGCGCCAGCAGCTTGGGGACAGCGTCCTACGAGCAGTACTTC. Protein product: CASSLGTASYEQYF.

The CDR3 DNA reads TGCGCCAGCAGCCCCGGACAGGAATTACCACCCCTCCACTTT. The encoded protein is CASSPGQELPPLHF. The chain joins TRBV5-1 to TRBJ1-6; 7 positions agree with TRBD1. The CDR3 is 14 residues long. Germline V gene lookup returns CDR1 SGHRS and CDR2 YFSETQ. J gave up 11 bases and V 4 bases, and 9 bases lay outside the gene matches.

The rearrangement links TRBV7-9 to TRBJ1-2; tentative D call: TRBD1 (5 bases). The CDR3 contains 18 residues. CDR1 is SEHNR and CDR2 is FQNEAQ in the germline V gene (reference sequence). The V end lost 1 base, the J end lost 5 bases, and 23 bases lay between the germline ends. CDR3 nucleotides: TGTGCCAGCAGCTTAGGCCAGGGTTCCCCCTCAGGTCCATATGGCTACACCTTC. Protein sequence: CASSLGQGSPSGPYGYTF.

The DNA of the CDR3 is TGCGCCAGCCACCCCAGGGCAGGGGATTCGAGGAGCTCACCCCTCCACTTT. It yields the protein CASHPRAGDSRSSPLHF. The genes are TRBV4-1 and TRBJ1-6; D may be TRBD1 (6 bases). CDR1 is MGHRA, CDR2 YSYEKL, per germline. The CDR3 sequence is 17 residues long. With 8 bases removed from V and 10 bases from J, the gap between germline ends came to 27 bases.

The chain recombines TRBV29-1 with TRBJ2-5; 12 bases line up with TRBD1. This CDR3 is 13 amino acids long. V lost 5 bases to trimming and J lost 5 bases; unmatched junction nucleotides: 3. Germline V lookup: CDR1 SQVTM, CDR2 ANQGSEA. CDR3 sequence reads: CSVSGTGGETQYF. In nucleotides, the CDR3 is TGCAGCGTTTCCGGGACAGGGGGCGAGACCCAGTACTTC.

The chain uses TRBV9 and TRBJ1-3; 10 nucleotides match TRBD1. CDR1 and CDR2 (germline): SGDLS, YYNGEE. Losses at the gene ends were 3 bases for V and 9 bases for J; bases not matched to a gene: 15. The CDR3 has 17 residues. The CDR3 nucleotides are TGTGCCAGCAGCGGAGCCGGGACAGGGGTCTCAACAAGCACCATATATTTT. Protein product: CASSGAGTGVSTSTIYF.

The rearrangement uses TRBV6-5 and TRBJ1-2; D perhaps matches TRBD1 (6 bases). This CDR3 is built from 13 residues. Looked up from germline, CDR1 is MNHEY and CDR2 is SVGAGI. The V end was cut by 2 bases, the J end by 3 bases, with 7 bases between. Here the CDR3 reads CASSYNRDYGYTF. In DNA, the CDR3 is TGTGCCAGCAGTTACAACAGGGACTATGGCTACACCTTC.

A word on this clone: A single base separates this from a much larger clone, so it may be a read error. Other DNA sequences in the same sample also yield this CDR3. As DNA, the CDR3 is TGTGCCAGCAGCCCAGGACAGGGGAACTATGGCTACACCTTC. Protein product: CASSPGQGNYGYTF. The chain joins TRBV7-6 to TRBJ1-2; 9 nucleotides align to TRBD1. This CDR3 contains 14 residues. Trimming at V came to 5 bases and at J to 2 bases, leaving 3 bases not matched to a gene. CDR1 and CDR2 (germline): SGHVS, FNYEAQ.

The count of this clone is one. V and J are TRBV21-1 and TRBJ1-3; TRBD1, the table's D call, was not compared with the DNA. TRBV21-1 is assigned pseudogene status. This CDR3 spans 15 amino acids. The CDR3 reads CASTPTGIAGNTIYF. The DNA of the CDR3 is TGTGCCAGCACCCCGACAGGGATTGCTGGAAACACCATATATTTT.

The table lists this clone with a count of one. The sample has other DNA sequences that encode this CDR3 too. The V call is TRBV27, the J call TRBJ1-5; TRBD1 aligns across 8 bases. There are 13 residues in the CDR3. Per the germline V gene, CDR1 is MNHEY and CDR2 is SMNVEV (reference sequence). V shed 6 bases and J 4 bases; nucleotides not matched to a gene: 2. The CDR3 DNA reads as TGTGCCAGCAGCCGACAGGGGAATCAGCCCCAGCATTTT. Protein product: CASSRQGNQPQHF.